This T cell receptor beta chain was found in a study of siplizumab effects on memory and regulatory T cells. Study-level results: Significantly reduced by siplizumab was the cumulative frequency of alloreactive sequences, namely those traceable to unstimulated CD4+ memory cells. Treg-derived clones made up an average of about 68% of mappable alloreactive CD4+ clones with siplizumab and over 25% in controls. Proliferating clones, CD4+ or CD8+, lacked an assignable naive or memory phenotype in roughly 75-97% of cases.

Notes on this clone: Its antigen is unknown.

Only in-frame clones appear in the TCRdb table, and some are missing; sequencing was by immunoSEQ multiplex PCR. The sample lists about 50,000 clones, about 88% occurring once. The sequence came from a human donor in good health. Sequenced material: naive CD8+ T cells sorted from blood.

The DNA for the CDR3 is TGTGCCAGTAGTATAGAGGGGGGCTTTAGCGGATCGTACGCTGAGCAGTACTTC. Its protein product is CASSIEGGFSGSYAEQYF. This sequence joins TRBV19 and TRBJ2-7; D possibly matches TRBD1 or TRBD2 (6 bases each). Germline CDR1 LNHDA, CDR2 SQIVND (reference sequence). V was shortened by 0 bases and J by 7 bases, with 25 bases between the two germline ends. This CDR3 has 18 residues.